A selection of T cell receptor beta chains follows, all from one sample in a study of cytomegalovirus exposure and HLA in healthy donors. The table came from immunoSEQ multiplex PCR; TCRdb's copy has only in-frame clones and leaves some out. This table holds about 150,000 clones, 60% to 80% found once. Material for sequencing was PBMCs. The receptors derive from a man aged 25 to 40 in good health and CMV-seropositive. The CDR3 runs from the conserved cysteine through the conserved F or W. The D gene is left open where the match is weak. Part of the rows lack a size; the others show once, few, many or a class for expanded clones.

d_gene: NA
v_gene: TRBV4-2
abundance: NA
j_gene: TRBJ1-2
CDR3aa: CASSQSITAPGGYTF
CDR3nt: TGTGCCAGCAGCCAATCCATTACAGCTCCAGGGGGCTACACCTTC

d_gene: TRBD1
v_gene: TRBV7-9
abundance: NA
j_gene: TRBJ1-4
CDR3aa: CASSQGALGEKLFF
CDR3nt: TGTGCCAGCAGCCAGGGGGCGTTGGGTGAAAAACTGTTTTTT

d_gene: TRBD1
v_gene: TRBV27
abundance: once
j_gene: TRBJ1-6
CDR3aa: CASSFRQGNSPLHF
CDR3nt: TGTGCCAGCAGTTTCCGACAGGGAAACTCACCCCTCCACTTT

d_gene: NA
v_gene: TRBV5-4
abundance: few
j_gene: TRBJ2-7
CDR3aa: CASSLGGESSYEQYF
CDR3nt: TGTGCCAGCAGCTTGGGTGGGGAGAGCTCCTACGAGCAGTACTTC

d_gene: NA
v_gene: TRBV2
abundance: NA
j_gene: TRBJ2-7
CDR3aa: CVSSPAIAEGYEQYF
CDR3nt: TGTGTCAGCAGCCCCGCCATAGCGGAAGGCTACGAGCAGTACTTC

d_gene: TRBD1
v_gene: TRBV28
abundance: NA
j_gene: TRBJ2-5
CDR3aa: CASSRGGTGVGQYF
CDR3nt: TGTGCCAGCAGTCGAGGGGGCACCGGGGTTGGCCAGTACTTC

d_gene: NA
v_gene: TRBV7-2
abundance: NA
j_gene: TRBJ1-5
CDR3aa: CASSLQGLSNQPRHF
CDR3nt: TGTGCCAGCAGTTTACAGGGTCTGAGCAATCAGCCCCGGCATTTT

d_gene: TRBD2
v_gene: TRBV28
abundance: once
j_gene: TRBJ2-1
CDR3aa: CASTLLAGYNEQFF
CDR3nt: TGTGCCAGCACTCTCTTAGCGGGGTACAATGAGCAGTTCTTC

d_gene: TRBD2
v_gene: TRBV5-4
abundance: NA
j_gene: TRBJ2-1
CDR3aa: CASSPSVGSGSNEQFF
CDR3nt: TGTGCCAGCAGCCCATCCGTGGGTAGCGGGAGTAATGAGCAGTTCTTC

d_gene: NA
v_gene: TRBV7-8
abundance: once
j_gene: TRBJ1-3
CDR3aa: CASSKWTDGNTIYF
CDR3nt: TGTGCCAGCAGCAAATGGACTGATGGAAACACCATATATTTT

d_gene: TRBD2
v_gene: TRBV7-2
abundance: NA
j_gene: TRBJ2-7
CDR3aa: CASSLGGAGAVYEQYF
CDR3nt: TGTGCCAGCAGCTTAGGTGGGGCGGGAGCCGTCTACGAGCAGTACTTC

d_gene: TRBD2
v_gene: TRBV5-1
abundance: NA
j_gene: TRBJ2-2
CDR3aa: CASSLAGLIRGTGELFF
CDR3nt: TGCGCCAGCAGCTTGGCGGGACTAATCCGGGGAACCGGGGAGCTGTTTTTT

d_gene: TRBD1
v_gene: TRBV7-2
abundance: NA
j_gene: TRBJ1-2
CDR3aa: CASSLEPDRADGYTF
CDR3nt: TGTGCCAGCAGCTTAGAGCCCGACAGGGCGGATGGCTACACCTTC

d_gene: TRBD1
v_gene: TRBV27
abundance: NA
j_gene: TRBJ1-5
CDR3aa: CASRQGASNQPQHF
CDR3nt: TGTGCCAGCAGACAGGGGGCCAGCAATCAGCCCCAGCATTTT

d_gene: TRBD2
v_gene: TRBV5-6
abundance: NA
j_gene: TRBJ2-6
CDR3aa: CASSPPGGLGAGANVLTF
CDR3nt: TGTGCCAGCAGCCCGCCGGGGGGTTTAGGCGCTGGGGCCAACGTCCTGACTTTC

d_gene: TRBD2
v_gene: TRBV7-3
abundance: NA
j_gene: TRBJ2-7
CDR3aa: CASSPNGEGEQYF
CDR3nt: TGTGCCAGCAGCCCCAATGGGGAGGGCGAGCAGTACTTC

d_gene: NA
v_gene: TRBV6-1
abundance: NA
j_gene: TRBJ2-7
CDR3aa: CASRDIGRGTYEQYF
CDR3nt: TGTGCCAGCAGGGACATAGGCCGGGGGACCTACGAGCAGTACTTC

d_gene: TRBD2
v_gene: TRBV19
abundance: NA
j_gene: TRBJ2-7
CDR3aa: CASRQTSGTSYEQYF
CDR3nt: TGTGCCAGTCGCCAAACTAGCGGGACCTCCTACGAGCAGTACTTC